This T cell receptor beta chain stems from a study of cytomegalovirus exposure and HLA in healthy donors. In germline, CDR1 is SGHTA, CDR2 FQGNSA. Trimming removed 4 bases at V and 3 bases at J, with 10 bases between. This CDR3 is built from 13 residues. Notes on this clone: Its antigen is not known.

Findings of the study overall: Reported performance of the classifier showed diagnosis of cytomegalovirus status with high specificity and sensitivity. It was found in a later analysis that first-cohort TCR clusters tended to co-occur in the roughly 120 validation repertoires. The study designated 160 or so TCR beta chains cytomegalovirus-associated.

The table came from immunoSEQ multiplex PCR; TCRdb's copy has only in-frame clones and leaves some out. Of some 110,000 clones listed, about 85% are singletons. The clonotype originates from a man aged 18-30 years in good health and CMV-seropositive. Sequencing used PBMCs. This chain connects TRBV7-2 to TRBJ2-7; D is possibly TRBD1 (5 bases). The CDR3 reads CASSSSQGYEQYF. The CDR3 bases are TGTGCCAGCAGCTCCTCTCAGGGCTACGAGCAGTACTTC.